The clone carrying this TCR beta chain has at least ten counts. The sample originates from a study of prognosis after radiotherapy for stage I lung cancer. Looking at the study overall: 13 men and 6 women, aged about 53 to 95 and with a median age of 74.5 years, made up the patients. No patients got concurrent therapy with stereotactic body radiotherapy.

Deletions cut 2 bases from V and 1 base from J, with 9 bases between. This CDR3 contains 14 residues. The germline gives CDR1 SGHKS, CDR2 YYEKEE (reference sequence). From genomic DNA, two-round multiplex PCR was used to amplify TCR beta CDR3. The authors ran first-round PCR with primers specific to each TRBV and TRBJ gene. TCRdb re-derived calls from the multiplex PCR reads in MiXCR, one entry per CDR3 protein. The sample comprises around 15,000 distinct CDR3 sequences, about 18% of which are singletons, and roughly 38% rests with the top ten. The TCR was taken from a donor at least 50 years old with non-small cell lung cancer. This sample comprised PBMCs, obtained before or after stereotactic body radiation therapy (not recorded which). This sequence joins TRBV5-5 and TRBJ2-5, with a weak D call TRBD1 (5 bases). The CDR3 region has the DNA TGTGCCAGCAGCTTAAGGGGTACCCAAGAGACCCAGTACTTC. Protein sequence: CASSLRGTQETQYF.